This T cell receptor (beta chain) derives from a study of blood T cell repertoires in COVID-19. Study at large: Both acute and convalescent COVID-19 samples were obtained from the United States, Italy and Spain. T cells, B-cell-depleted T cells, or PBMCs provided the cDNA or gDNA that served as material.

Per the original data handling: Amplification with reference gene primers provided the estimates of nucleated cell counts. Profiled with immunoSEQ multiplex PCR; TCRdb holds only in-frame clones, not every one. V and J calls and clone size come straight from that table; D and trimming were deduced from the DNA. The sample yields about 90,000 clones, 65% to 85% seen once. The germline V and J ends were trimmed by 0 bases and 1 base, with 10 bases remaining between them. The length of the CDR3 is 17 residues. CDR1 is SGHTA and CDR2 is FQGNSA in the germline V gene. The clonotype was recovered from a man between 60 and 75 years old with acute or convalescent COVID-19. Sequenced material: peripheral blood. This chain joins TRBV7-2 and TRBJ2-6; D is undetermined. The CDR3 region is CASSLARFSSGANVLTF. The DNA for the CDR3 is TGTGCCAGCAGCTTAGCGAGGTTCTCGTCTGGGGCCAACGTCCTGACTTTC.